This paragraph covers one T cell receptor (beta chain) sequence. This record comes from a study of T-cell reconstitution after alpha-beta-depleted transplantation in children. A library of TCRbeta sequences, prepared with unique molecular identifiers, was generated. TCRdb re-derived calls from the PCR reads in MiXCR, one entry per CDR3 protein. This sample yields 450,000 to 500,000 distinct CDR3 sequences, of which under 15% are seen a single time; approximately 5.4% belongs to the top ten. The CDR3 extends over 12 amino acids. The ends were cut back, 3 bases at V and 4 bases at J, with 7 bases in the middle. CDR1 GTSNPN and CDR2 SVGIG come from the germline V gene (reference sequence).

The TCR was taken from a human donor who donated a stem cell graft to a child with combined immunodeficiency. The source was PBMCs from the stem cell graft donor, collected from the stem cell graft. This chain links TRBV30 with TRBJ1-3; D is ambiguous. CDR3: CAWSLRGNTIYF. The CDR3 DNA is TGTGCCTGGAGCCTTAGGGGAAACACCATATATTTT. The whole variable domain, filled in from reference TRBV30 and TRBJ1-3, reads SQTIHQWPATLVQPVGSPLSLECTVEGTSNPNLYWYRQAAGRGLQLLFYSVGIGQISSEVPQNLSASRPQDRQFILSSKKLLLSDSGFYLCAWSLRGNTIYFGEGSWLTVV.